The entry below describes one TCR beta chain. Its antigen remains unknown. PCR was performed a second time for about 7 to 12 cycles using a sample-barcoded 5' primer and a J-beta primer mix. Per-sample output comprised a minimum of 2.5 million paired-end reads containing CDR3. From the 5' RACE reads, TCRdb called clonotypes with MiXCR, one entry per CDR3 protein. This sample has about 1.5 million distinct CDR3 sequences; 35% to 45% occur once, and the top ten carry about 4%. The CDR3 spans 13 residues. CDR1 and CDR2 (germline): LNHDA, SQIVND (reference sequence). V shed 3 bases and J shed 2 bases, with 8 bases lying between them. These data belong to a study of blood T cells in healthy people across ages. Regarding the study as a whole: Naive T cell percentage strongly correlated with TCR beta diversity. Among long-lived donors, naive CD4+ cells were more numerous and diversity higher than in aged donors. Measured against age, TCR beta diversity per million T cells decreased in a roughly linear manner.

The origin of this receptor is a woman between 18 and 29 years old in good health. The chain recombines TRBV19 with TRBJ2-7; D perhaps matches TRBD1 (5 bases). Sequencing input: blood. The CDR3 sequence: CASSMGRAYEQYF. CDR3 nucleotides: TGTGCCAGTAGTATGGGCAGGGCCTACGAGCAGTACTTC.